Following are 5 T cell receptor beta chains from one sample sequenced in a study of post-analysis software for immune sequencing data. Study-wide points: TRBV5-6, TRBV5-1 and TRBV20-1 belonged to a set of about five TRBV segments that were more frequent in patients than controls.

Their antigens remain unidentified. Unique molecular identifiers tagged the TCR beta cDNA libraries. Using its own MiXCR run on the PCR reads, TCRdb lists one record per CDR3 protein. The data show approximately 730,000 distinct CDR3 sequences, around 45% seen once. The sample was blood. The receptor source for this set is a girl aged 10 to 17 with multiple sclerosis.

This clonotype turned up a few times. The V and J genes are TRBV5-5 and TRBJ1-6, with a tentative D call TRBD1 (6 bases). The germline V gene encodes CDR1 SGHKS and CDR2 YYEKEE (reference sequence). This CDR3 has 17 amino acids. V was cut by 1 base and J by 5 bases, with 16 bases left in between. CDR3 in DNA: TGTGCCAGCAGCTTGATGGCGCCGGGACAAAATAATTCACCCCTCCACTTT. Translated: CASSLMAPGQNNSPLHF.

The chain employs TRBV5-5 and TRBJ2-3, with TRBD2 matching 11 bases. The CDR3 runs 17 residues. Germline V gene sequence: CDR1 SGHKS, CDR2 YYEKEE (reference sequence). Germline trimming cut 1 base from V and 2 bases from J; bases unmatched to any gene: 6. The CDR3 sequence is CASSLQASGGYTDTQYF. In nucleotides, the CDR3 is TGTGCCAGCAGCTTGCAGGCTAGCGGGGGGTACACAGATACGCAGTATTTT.

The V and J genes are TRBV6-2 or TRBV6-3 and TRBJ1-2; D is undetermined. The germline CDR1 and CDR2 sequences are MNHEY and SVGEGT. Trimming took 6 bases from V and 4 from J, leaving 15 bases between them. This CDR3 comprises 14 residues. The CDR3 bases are TGTGCCAGCAGCCCACGGGCGCATCCCTATGGCTACACCTTC. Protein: CASSPRAHPYGYTF.

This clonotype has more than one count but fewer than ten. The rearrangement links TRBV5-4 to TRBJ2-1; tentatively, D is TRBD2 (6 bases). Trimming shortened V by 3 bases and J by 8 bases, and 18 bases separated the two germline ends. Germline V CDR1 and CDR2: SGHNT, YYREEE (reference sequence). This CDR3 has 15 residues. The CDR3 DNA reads TGTGCCAGCAGCTCGTCGGCGGGACCCATCTATGAGCAGTTCTTC. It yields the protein CASSSSAGPIYEQFF.

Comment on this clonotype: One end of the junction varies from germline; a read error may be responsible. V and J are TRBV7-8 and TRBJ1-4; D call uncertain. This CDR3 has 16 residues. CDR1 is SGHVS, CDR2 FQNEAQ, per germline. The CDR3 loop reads CASSLKRLATNEKRFF. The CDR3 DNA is TGTGCCAGCAGCTTAAAGAGACTGGCAACTAATGAAAAACGGTTTTTT. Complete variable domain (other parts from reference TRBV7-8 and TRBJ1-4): GAGVSQSPRYKVAKRGQDVALRCDPISGHVSLFWYQQALGQGPEFLTYFQNEAQLDKSGLPSDRFFAERPEGSVSTLKIQRTQQEDSAVYLCASSLKRLATNEKRFFGSGTQLSVL.